The 5 T cell receptor beta chains reported below all come from one sample, sequenced in a study of regulatory T cells in long-lasting Graves disease. Sequencing libraries for TCR beta were prepared with iRepertoire HTBI primers and Arm-PCR of CDR3 regions. TCRdb processed the multiplex PCR reads anew with MiXCR; each CDR3 protein has one entry. The top ten hold about 20% of the sample, which has a few hundred thousand distinct CDR3 sequences, approximately 12% seen once. Stated time point: newly diagnosed GD, antithyroid drugs for less than 3 months. Scientists built the TCR library using RNA that was extracted from PBMCs. These data are also associated with another study on T cells in Graves' hyperthyroidism and ophthalmopathy.

The sequences come from peripheral blood mononuclear cells (PBMCs), collected at new diagnosis, from a patient treated with antithyroid drugs. Receptors originate from a woman between 18 and 29 years old with Graves disease.

There are many counts of this clonotype. The V and J genes are TRBV6-1 and TRBJ2-5; 10 bases agree with TRBD1. The CDR3 extends over 17 amino acids. The germline CDR1 and CDR2 sequences are MNHNS and SASEGT. The J segment lost 5 bases and the V segment lost 5 bases, leaving 14 bases of the junction unmatched. The CDR3 here is CASSIRPPTGGRETQYF. CDR3 sequence (DNA): TGTGCCAGCAGTATACGTCCCCCGACAGGGGGCAGGGAGACCCAGTACTTC.

The chain joins TRBV12-3 or TRBV12-4 to TRBJ2-3; D unresolved. V gave up 4 bases and J gave up 2 bases, with 13 bases separating them. The CDR3 has 15 residues. The CDR3 region has the DNA TGTGCCAGCAGTTACTGGGCTTGGCCCACAGATACGCAGTATTTT. Translating gives CASSYWAWPTDTQYF.

The chain has TRBV19 and TRBJ1-1; no clear D gene. V was cut by 3 bases and J by 4 bases, with 3 bases left in between. Germline values: CDR1 LNHDA, CDR2 SQIVND (reference sequence). There are 11 residues in the CDR3. The CDR3 loop reads CASSMATEAFF. The CDR3, as DNA: TGTGCCAGTAGTATGGCCACTGAAGCTTTCTTT.

This clonotype was detected many times. The V and J genes are TRBV10-3 and TRBJ1-1; unclear D gene. The CDR3 totals 14 residues. CDR1 and CDR2 from the germline V gene are ENHRY and SYGVKD. Between the trimmed V and J ends, which lost 10 bases and 3 bases, there was a span of 18 bases. CDR3 sequence: CATGGVRSDTEAFF. DNA for the CDR3: TGTGCCACCGGAGGAGTTAGGAGCGACACTGAAGCTTTCTTT.

This clonotype was seen repeatedly, ten times or more. The chain links TRBV12-3 or TRBV12-4 to TRBJ2-2; maybe TRBD2 (7 bases). The V and J ends lost 0 bases and 7 bases respectively, with 12 bases between them. CDR3 length equals 15 residues. DNA for the CDR3: TGTGCCAGCAGTTTAGCGGGGGGGCAGGACGGGGAGCTGTTTTTT. Protein sequence: CASSLAGGQDGELFF.